This section outlines one T cell receptor (beta chain) sequence together with its context. The record originates from a study of long-term antiretroviral therapy in people with HIV. The CDR3 has 12 amino acids. CDR1 is SQVTM and CDR2 is ANQGSEA in the germline V gene. V was cut by 4 bases and J by 5 bases, with 11 bases left in between. Sequencing used immunoSEQ v3.0 at survey level. Only in-frame clones appear in the TCRdb table, and some are missing; sequencing was by immunoSEQ multiplex PCR. The sample has some 15,000 clones; around 89% are singletons. V gene TRBV29-1 combines with J gene TRBJ1-1, with D possibly TRBD1 on 5 matching bases. This specimen consisted of unsorted PBMCs, obtained 6.9 years after starting antiretroviral therapy. The TCR sequence derives from a man aged 45-60 years with HIV. The CDR3 sequence is CSVVGGETEAFF. DNA of the CDR3: TGCAGCGTTGTGGGGGGAGAGACTGAAGCTTTCTTT.